Presented here are 31 T cell receptor beta chains from one specimen sequenced in a study of T cells in localized non-small cell lung cancer (dated by TCRdb to the early 2020s). Libraries were prepared through the immunoSEQ multiplex PCR assay. TCRdb's version of the immuneACCESS table is confined to in-frame rearrangements and falls short of the full clone set. An unresolved V gene accounts for under half of the shortfall where checked; the remainder is of unknown origin. Within this sample are 3,000 or so clones, with around 20% of them counted one time only. The ten most abundant clones make up under 20% of the sample. Here the sequenced sample was lung tumor tissue, taken before any cancer treatment. The receptor set was obtained from a woman aged 40 to 75 with stage I lung adenocarcinoma.

The chain carries TRBV28 and TRBJ2-3; D is possibly TRBD1 (5 bases). The CDR3 runs to 16 residues. V lost 4 bases, J lost 3 bases, and 17 bases lay in between. CDR1 MDHEN and CDR2 SYDVKM come from the germline V gene. The CDR3 DNA reads as TGTGCCAGCAGTTCCCAGACAGCAAGACGGACAGATACGCAGTATTTT. Protein sequence: CASSSQTARRTDTQYF. The entire variable domain, with the rest obtained from reference TRBV28 and TRBJ2-3, is as follows: DVKVTQSSRYLVKRTGEKVFLECVQDMDHENMFWYRQDPGLGLRLIYFSYDVKMKEKGDIPEGYSVSREKKERFSLILESASTNQTSMYLCASSSQTARRTDTQYFGPGTRLTVL.

This chain uses TRBV6-1 with TRBJ2-3; D gene uncertain. V lost 0 bases to trimming and J lost 0 bases, with 10 bases between them. Germline V gene lookup returns CDR1 MNHNS and CDR2 SASEGT. The length of the CDR3 is 16 residues. The CDR3 protein is CASSEAYSASTDTQYF. CDR3 in DNA: TGTGCCAGCAGTGAAGCGTACAGCGCTAGCACAGATACGCAGTATTTT.

This clone is medium-sized (0.01 to 0.1%) by share. V and J are TRBV9 and TRBJ2-5; 9 bases are a match to TRBD1. CDR3 length: 15 residues. Per the germline V gene, CDR1 is SGDLS and CDR2 is YYNGEE. Trimming cost V 3 bases and J 5 bases; bases outside gene matches: 8. The CDR3 loop is CASSAWDRVRETQYF. The DNA of the CDR3 is TGTGCCAGCAGCGCCTGGGACAGGGTGAGGGAGACCCAGTACTTC. The whole variable domain, filled in from reference TRBV9 and TRBJ2-5, reads DSGVTQTPKHLITATGQRVTLRCSPRSGDLSVYWYQQSLDQGLQFLIQYYNGEERAKGNILERFSAQQFPDLHSELNLSSLELGDSALYFCASSAWDRVRETQYFGPGTRLLVL.

This clone is termed large. The CDR3 nucleotides are TGTGCCAGCAGCGTTGGACAGCCTAATAATTCACCCCTCCACTTT. This codes for CASSVGQPNNSPLHF. The chain carries TRBV9 and TRBJ1-6, with a possible D match to TRBD1 (6 bases). There are 15 residues in the CDR3. Germline CDR1 and CDR2: SGDLS and YYNGEE. Trimming cost V 2 bases and J 5 bases, with 11 bases left between them.

The CDR3 DNA is TGTGCCAGTAGCTTATCACGACAGCTAACCGAGCAGTTCTTC. This gives the protein CASSLSRQLTEQFF. The chain combines TRBV19 with TRBJ2-1; tentatively, D is TRBD1 (5 bases). This CDR3 spans 14 amino acids. Trimming cost V 6 bases and J 10 bases, with 19 bases left between them. Germline CDR1 is LNHDA and CDR2 is SQIVND (reference sequence).

In this sample, this clone turned up a few times. The chain has TRBV11-3 and TRBJ1-2; 8 bases match TRBD1. The germline V gene encodes CDR1 SGHNT and CDR2 YENEEA. The ends lost 5 bases at V and 7 bases at J; junction bases unmatched: 9. The CDR3 is made up of 14 amino acids. The CDR3 loop is CASSPRTGRGGYTF. Written as DNA, the CDR3 is TGTGCCAGCAGCCCCCGGACAGGGAGGGGTGGCTACACCTTC.

As to this clone: One junction end disagrees with the germline gene, perhaps due to a read error. The chain is built from TRBV6-4 and TRBJ1-5; D call uncertain. Germline CDR1 MRHNA, CDR2 SNTAGT. The CDR3 totals 18 residues. The CDR3 DNA follows: TGTGCCAGCAGTTACTCGACCGGGAGGGCTCATAGCAATCAGCCCCAGCATTTT. Translated: CASSYSTGRAHSNQPQHF.

The chain carries TRBV4-1 and TRBJ1-3; tentatively, D is TRBD1 (5 bases). CDR3 size: 15 residues. The germline V gene has CDR1 MGHRA and CDR2 YSYEKL. V was cut by 1 base and J by 8 bases, with 15 bases left in between. The CDR3 loop is CASSQAGTGLDTIYF. As DNA, the CDR3 is TGCGCCAGCAGCCAAGCGGGCACAGGTCTTGACACCATATATTTT.

The V and J genes are TRBV12-5 and TRBJ1-2; D might be TRBD1 (5 bases). Germline V gene lookup returns CDR1 LGHNT and CDR2 FRNRAP. Trimming stripped 5 bases from V and 0 bases from J, with 19 bases between. The CDR3 has 17 amino acids. The CDR3 is CASGIQVGWRTNYGYTF. In DNA form, the CDR3 reads TGTGCTAGTGGTATACAGGTGGGATGGAGAACTAACTATGGCTACACCTTC.

This clone appeared a few times. The chain links TRBV10-3 to TRBJ1-1; no clear D gene. The V end was cut by 10 bases, the J end by 5 bases, with 14 bases between. The CDR3 contains 12 residues. Germline V gene sequence: CDR1 ENHRY, CDR2 SYGVKD. CDR3 sequence (DNA): TGTGCCAGCGGCCGTTCCAGGACTGAAGCTTTCTTT. Protein product: CASGRSRTEAFF.

This clone was counted only a few times. The chain carries TRBV11-3 and TRBJ1-5, with TRBD1 matching 9 bases. Trimming removed 3 bases from V and 5 bases from J; junction bases left unmatched: 2. Germline CDR1 and CDR2: SGHNT and YENEEA. The CDR3 extends over 14 amino acids. The CDR3 DNA sequence: TGTGCCAGCAGCTTGAGGACAGGGGATCAGCCCCAGCATTTT. Protein sequence: CASSLRTGDQPQHF.

This clone was seen more than once but under ten times. This chain joins TRBV9 and TRBJ2-7; a possible D gene is TRBD1 (5 bases). From germline, CDR1 is SGDLS and CDR2 YYNGEE. The V end lost 0 bases, the J end lost 2 bases, and 12 bases lay between the germline ends. CDR3 length: 15 residues. Here the CDR3 reads CASSVGAGKAYEQYF. DNA of the CDR3: TGTGCCAGCAGCGTAGGGGCAGGGAAAGCCTACGAGCAGTACTTC.

In this sample, this clone is large. This chain joins TRBV18 and TRBJ2-1; D not certain. The CDR3 loop spans 14 amino acids. V lost 2 bases, J lost 7 bases, and 12 bases lay in between. Germline V lookup: CDR1 KGHSH, CDR2 LQKENI. CDR3: CASSPIGSSNEQFF. DNA of the CDR3: TGTGCCAGCTCACCAATTGGCAGCTCGAATGAGCAGTTCTTC.

V gene TRBV18 combines with J gene TRBJ1-2; 7 positions agree with TRBD1. V shed 5 bases, J shed 4 bases, and the junction held 7 bases outside the gene matches. This CDR3 region has 14 residues. Germline V gene data show CDR1 as KGHSH and CDR2 as LQKENI. CDR3 in DNA: TGTGCCAGCTCAACAACCCGGGACAGCTATGGCTACACCTTC. It codes for CASSTTRDSYGYTF.

This rearrangement joins TRBV18 to TRBJ1-1; maybe TRBD1 (5 bases). With 2 bases removed from V and 4 bases from J, the gap between germline ends came to 23 bases. The germline CDR1 and CDR2 sequences are KGHSH and LQKENI. CDR3 size: 18 residues. DNA for the CDR3: TGTGCCAGCTCACCAAGTATCCCGGGACCTGAAATGGGCACTGAAGCTTTCTTT. This encodes CASSPSIPGPEMGTEAFF.

This chain connects TRBV30 to TRBJ1-3; 7 nucleotides match TRBD1. Germline CDR1 is GTSNPN and CDR2 is SVGIG (reference sequence). The length of the CDR3 is 14 residues. V lost 5 bases, J lost 4 bases, and 8 bases stayed unmatched. For the CDR3, the DNA is TGTGCCTGGCAGACAGGGACTACAGGAAACACCATATATTTT. The encoded protein is CAWQTGTTGNTIYF.

This clone was seen a handful of times. The rearrangement links TRBV29-1 to TRBJ2-2; TRBD1 aligns across 8 bases. Germline lookup yields CDR1 SQVTM and CDR2 ANQGSEA. The junction had 8 bases not matched to a gene; V was cut back by 7 bases and J by 7 bases. The CDR3 is 13 residues long. The CDR3 loop reads CSADRGWSGELFF. Here the CDR3 DNA reads TGCAGCGCAGACAGGGGTTGGAGCGGGGAGCTGTTTTTT.

The table lists this clone with a few counts. The V call is TRBV19, the J call TRBJ1-1, with D tentatively TRBD1 (5 bases). V was shortened by 7 bases and J by 3 bases, with 15 bases between the two germline ends. This CDR3 is built from 14 residues. CDR1 and CDR2 (germline): LNHDA, SQIVND (reference sequence). CDR3 loop: CASIARGADTEAFF. The CDR3 DNA is TGTGCCAGTATAGCCAGAGGGGCCGACACTGAAGCTTTCTTT.

This clone was detected only a few times. The V gene is TRBV9, the J gene TRBJ2-2; 9 bases map to TRBD1. V trimming: 1 base; J trimming: 2 bases; junction bases outside the gene matches: 6. Germline lookup yields CDR1 SGDLS and CDR2 YYNGEE. The CDR3 consists of 17 residues. CDR3 loop: CASSVPNRGRNTGELFF. The CDR3 nucleotides read TGTGCCAGCAGCGTACCGAACAGGGGGCGTAACACCGGGGAGCTGTTTTTT.

The chain is built from TRBV15 and TRBJ2-7; TRBD2 is a possible D gene (7 bases). Trimming removed 0 bases from V and 3 bases from J, with 12 bases in between. CDR3 size: 15 residues. Germline V gene data show CDR1 as LNHNV and CDR2 as YYDKDF (reference sequence). CDR3: CATSREGGASYEQYF. The CDR3 DNA reads as TGTGCCACCAGCAGAGAGGGGGGGGCAAGCTACGAGCAGTACTTC.

This chain links TRBV6-8 with TRBJ2-3, with 9 bases matching TRBD2. The CDR3 runs to 19 residues. Unmatched junction bases numbered 18, after V lost 6 bases and J lost 2 bases. Germline values: CDR1 MNHGY, CDR2 SAAAGT. The CDR3: CASSPGPPSSGVHTDTQYF. The CDR3, as DNA: TGTGCCAGCAGCCCTGGGCCCCCGTCTAGCGGGGTACACACAGATACGCAGTATTTT.

This chain connects TRBV6-8 to TRBJ1-4; D is perhaps TRBD1 (5 bases). The CDR3 length is 14 residues. Trimming took off 10 bases at V and 2 bases at J, with 14 bases between the two ends. Per the germline V gene, CDR1 is MNHGY and CDR2 is SAAAGT. The CDR3 is CATKGEVTNEKLFF. CDR3 nucleotides: TGTGCCACAAAAGGGGAGGTGACTAATGAAAAACTGTTTTTT.

The V call is TRBV12-5, the J call TRBJ1-4; D remains ambiguous. CDR1 is LGHNT and CDR2 is FRNRAP in the germline V gene. The CDR3 sequence is 17 residues long. The V and J ends lost 3 bases and 1 base respectively, with 15 bases between them. CDR3 in amino acids: CASGFLLGDRTNEKLFF. The CDR3, as DNA: TGTGCTAGTGGTTTCTTACTTGGGGATAGAACTAATGAAAAACTGTTTTTT.

This chain uses TRBV6-8 with TRBJ1-6; no firm D call. V was pared by 6 bases and J by 7 bases, with 13 bases between. The CDR3 sequence is 14 residues long. CDR1 MNHGY and CDR2 SAAAGT come from the germline V gene. The CDR3 DNA is TGTGCCAGCAGGGGTGAGACATTAAATTCACCCCTCCACTTT. It codes for CASRGETLNSPLHF.

The rearrangement joins TRBV4-1 to TRBJ1-2; a weak D match, TRBD1 (5 bases). CDR3 size: 16 residues. The germline gives CDR1 MGHRA, CDR2 YSYEKL. Trimming removed 0 bases from V and 8 bases from J, with 19 bases in between. The CDR3 nucleotides read TGCGCCAGCAGCCAAGAAAGGTATTCAACAGGTCCCGGCTACACCTTC. Its protein product is CASSQERYSTGPGYTF.

This clone has only a few counts. The V and J genes are TRBV6-8 and TRBJ1-2; TRBD1 is a possible D gene (5 bases). CDR3 length equals 13 residues. Between the trimmed V and J ends, which lost 5 bases and 4 bases, there was a span of 11 bases. Germline V CDR1 and CDR2: MNHGY, SAAAGT. The chain's CDR3 is CASSPSGGYGYTF. The DNA for the CDR3 is TGTGCCAGCAGTCCGTCGGGGGGCTATGGCTACACCTTC.

The chain combines TRBV9 with TRBJ2-2; TRBD2 agrees at 11 bases. CDR1 is SGDLS, CDR2 YYNGEE, per germline. Unmatched junction bases numbered 1, after V lost 0 bases and J lost 3 bases. The CDR3 extends over 16 amino acids. The chain's CDR3 is CASSVGTSGYTGELFF. Here the CDR3 DNA reads TGTGCCAGCAGCGTAGGGACTAGCGGGTACACCGGGGAGCTGTTTTTT.

This clone occurred a few times. The rearrangement joins TRBV30 to TRBJ1-1, with unresolved D. Germline V lookup: CDR1 GTSNPN, CDR2 SVGIG (reference sequence). The CDR3 runs 15 residues. The ends were cut back, 3 bases at V and 1 base at J, with 15 bases in the middle. CDR3 bases: TGTGCCTGGAGCCCCCTGCCAGGTCGGAACACTGAAGCTTTCTTT. This translates into CAWSPLPGRNTEAFF.

The rearrangement links TRBV30 to TRBJ2-3; 9 bases are a match to TRBD1. The CDR3 loop spans 15 amino acids. Germline V lookup: CDR1 GTSNPN, CDR2 SVGIG (reference sequence). V trimming: 5 bases; J trimming: 2 bases; junction bases outside the gene matches: 8. The CDR3 loop is CAWSSGTGHTDTQYF. In nucleotides, the CDR3 is TGTGCCTGGTCCTCCGGGACAGGGCACACAGATACGCAGTATTTT.

The genes are TRBV15 and TRBJ2-1; weak D call: TRBD1 (5 bases). CDR1 is LNHNV, CDR2 YYDKDF, per germline (reference sequence). The length of the CDR3 is 15 residues. Trimming removed 1 base at V and 6 bases at J, with 13 bases between. CDR3 region: CATSRAVYRSNEQFF. Written as DNA, the CDR3 is TGTGCCACCAGCAGAGCGGTTTACAGGTCCAATGAGCAGTTCTTC.

The V gene is TRBV9, the J gene TRBJ2-1; a possible D gene is TRBD2 (5 bases). Trimming took 4 bases from V and 8 from J, leaving 22 bases between them. Germline V gives CDR1 SGDLS, CDR2 YYNGEE. This CDR3 is built from 16 residues. CDR3 in amino acids: CASSPSEGPSQDEQFF. The CDR3 DNA is TGTGCCAGCAGCCCATCAGAGGGCCCCTCCCAAGATGAGCAGTTCTTC.